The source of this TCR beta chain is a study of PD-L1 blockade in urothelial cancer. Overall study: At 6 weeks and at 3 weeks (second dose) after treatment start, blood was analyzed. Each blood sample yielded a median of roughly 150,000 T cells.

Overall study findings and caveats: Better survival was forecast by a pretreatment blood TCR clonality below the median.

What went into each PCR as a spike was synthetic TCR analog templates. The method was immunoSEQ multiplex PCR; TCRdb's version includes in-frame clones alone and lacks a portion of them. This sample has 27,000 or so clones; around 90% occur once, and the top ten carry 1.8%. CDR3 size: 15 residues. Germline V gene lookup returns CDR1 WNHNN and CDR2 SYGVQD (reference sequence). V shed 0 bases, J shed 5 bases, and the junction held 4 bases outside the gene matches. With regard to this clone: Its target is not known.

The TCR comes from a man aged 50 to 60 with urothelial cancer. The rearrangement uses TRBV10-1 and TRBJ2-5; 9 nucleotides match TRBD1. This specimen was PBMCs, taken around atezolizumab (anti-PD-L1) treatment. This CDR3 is CASSESGQGLETQYF. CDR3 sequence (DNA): TGCGCCAGCAGTGAGTCGGGACAGGGTTTGGAGACCCAGTACTTC.